Following are 19 T cell receptor beta chains from one sample sequenced in a study of T-cell memory formation after mild COVID-19 (dated by TCRdb to about 2021). Library creation used 5' RACE. TCRdb records Illumina NovaSeq 6000 as the sequencer. TCRdb took the public reads, trimmed them with fastp at Q25, ran MiXCR for clone calling and kept in-frame beta chains. Rows merge per CDR3 protein into single entries with the most common DNA and genes. The sample profile shows hundreds of thousands of distinct CDR3 sequences; around 22% of them were found once. In total, the top ten clones hold about an eighth of the sample. Sequenced sample: PBMCs or a T cell subset sorted from them (not recorded which). The receptors shown here come from an adult woman who had mild COVID-19 (a few samples of this study predate the infection). The sample titles of this study are shuffled in the database, so cell type and time point are left out; the donor was told from shared clones.

The chain links TRBV18 to TRBJ2-5, with D possibly TRBD2 on 6 matching bases. Per germline, CDR1 KGHSH and CDR2 LQKENI. V was shortened by 0 bases and J by 1 base, with 9 bases between the two germline ends. The CDR3 sequence is 15 residues long. The CDR3 DNA is TGTGCCAGCTCACCACCCGGGACTGTCCAAGAGACCCAGTACTTC. This codes for CASSPPGTVQETQYF.

The chain couples TRBV28 to TRBJ2-1; D may be TRBD1 (5 bases). The CDR3 totals 13 residues. The V and J ends lost 5 bases and 4 bases respectively, with 9 bases between them. Germline lookup yields CDR1 MDHEN and CDR2 SYDVKM. CDR3 residues: CASSADTYNEQFF. CDR3 coding DNA: TGTGCCAGCAGTGCGGACACGTACAATGAGCAGTTCTTC.

The genes are TRBV14 and TRBJ1-1; D is perhaps TRBD1 (5 bases). CDR1 is SGHDN, CDR2 FVKESK, per germline. V gave up 0 bases and J gave up 3 bases, with 20 bases separating them. This CDR3 spans 18 amino acids. The CDR3 sequence is CASSQDFITLQGDTEAFF. The DNA for the CDR3 is TGTGCCAGCAGCCAAGATTTCATCACTCTCCAGGGCGACACTGAAGCTTTCTTT.

At least ten counts were recorded for this clonotype. The rearrangement links TRBV6-6 to TRBJ2-7; weak D call: TRBD2 (6 bases). V dropped 2 bases and J dropped 0 bases, with 8 bases sitting between them. The CDR3 is 14 residues long. Germline values: CDR1 MNHNY, CDR2 SVGAGI (reference sequence). The CDR3 coding sequence is TGTGCCAGCAGTTACGACGGGAGCTCCTACGAGCAGTACTTC. Its translation: CASSYDGSSYEQYF.

This clonotype was seen more than once but under ten times. The genes are TRBV5-1 and TRBJ1-1; D possibly corresponds to TRBD1 (6 bases). The V end was cut by 2 bases, the J end by 1 base, with 18 bases between. This CDR3 region has 17 residues. Germline lookup yields CDR1 SGHRS and CDR2 YFSETQ. The CDR3 protein is CASSFKMIDRTNTEAFF. The CDR3, as DNA: TGCGCCAGCAGCTTCAAAATGATAGACAGGACGAACACTGAAGCTTTCTTT.

V gene TRBV9 combines with J gene TRBJ2-2; the D gene could be TRBD1 or TRBD2 (5 bases each). The ends were cut back, 0 bases at V and 3 bases at J, with 15 bases in the middle. This CDR3 is built from 17 residues. The V gene's germline CDR1 is SGDLS and CDR2 YYNGEE. The CDR3 loop is CASSVGGRPHHTGELFF. CDR3 in DNA: TGTGCCAGCAGCGTAGGGGGACGGCCACACCACACCGGGGAGCTGTTTTTT.

The chain carries TRBV9 and TRBJ2-7, with D maybe TRBD1 (5 bases). The CDR3 loop spans 14 amino acids. Germline V gene lookup returns CDR1 SGDLS and CDR2 YYNGEE. V lost 1 base and J 7 bases, leaving 15 bases between the germline ends. The CDR3 nucleotides are TGTGCCAGCAGCGTAAACTGGGGCCTGGGGGAGCAGTACTTC. Translation gives CASSVNWGLGEQYF.

The chain combines TRBV4-2 with TRBJ2-2, with D possibly matching TRBD2 (5 bases). Trimming took off 1 base at V and 5 bases at J, with 11 bases between the two ends. The germline gives CDR1 LGHNA, CDR2 YNFKEQ. The CDR3 totals 15 residues. The DNA of the CDR3 is TGTGCCAGCAGCCAAGGCTCGGGAATTACCGGGGAGCTGTTTTTT. It translates to CASSQGSGITGELFF.

This clonotype was seen only a few times. The chain combines TRBV3-1 with TRBJ1-1; tentative D call: TRBD1 (5 bases). The CDR3 is made up of 13 amino acids. Per germline, CDR1 LGHDT and CDR2 YNNKEL (reference sequence). Trimming took off 4 bases at V and 6 bases at J, with 12 bases between the two ends. CDR3 in amino acids: CASSPNWGAEAFF. The CDR3 DNA sequence: TGTGCCAGCAGCCCAAACTGGGGCGCTGAAGCTTTCTTT.

The V gene is TRBV19, the J gene TRBJ1-5; perhaps TRBD1 as D (5 bases). The CDR3 contains 13 residues. Trimming pared 3 bases from V and 7 bases from J, leaving 10 bases between. Germline V gene sequence: CDR1 LNHDA, CDR2 SQIVND (reference sequence). CDR3 in amino acids: CASSIGGEQPQHF. The CDR3 bases are TGTGCCAGTAGTATCGGGGGGGAGCAGCCCCAGCATTTT.

V is TRBV7-8 and J is TRBJ2-1, with 8 bases matching TRBD1. Germline V gene data show CDR1 as SGHVS and CDR2 as FQNEAQ. The CDR3 has 16 amino acids. V lost 5 bases and J lost 0; bases outside the gene matches: 6. The DNA for the CDR3 is TGTGCCAGCAGCCCACGCGGACAGGGCTCCTACAATGAGCAGTTCTTC. Its protein is CASSPRGQGSYNEQFF.

This clonotype turned up a few times. The chain couples TRBV6-6 to TRBJ2-2; 10 nucleotides agree with TRBD1. The CDR3 has 16 amino acids. The germline V gene encodes CDR1 MNHNY and CDR2 SVGAGI (reference sequence). V was clipped by 0 bases and J by 5 bases; unmatched bases: 3. The CDR3 DNA reads as TGTGCCAGCAGTTACTCCGGGACAGGGGCGACCGGGGAGCTGTTTTTT. As protein: CASSYSGTGATGELFF.

This clonotype was detected a few times. The rearrangement joins TRBV7-8 to TRBJ1-1; TRBD1 might be the D (5 bases). CDR3 length equals 14 residues. V was cut by 5 bases and J by 1 base, with 11 bases left in between. The germline gives CDR1 SGHVS, CDR2 FQNEAQ. CDR3 nucleotides: TGTGCCAGCAGCGAGGGACTTTGGAACACTGAAGCTTTCTTT. It yields the protein CASSEGLWNTEAFF.

J is TRBJ1-1 and V is TRBV30; D not certain. CDR1 is GTSNPN, CDR2 SVGIG, per germline (reference sequence). This CDR3 contains 13 residues. V dropped 3 bases and J dropped 7 bases, with 15 bases sitting between them. The chain's CDR3 is CAWRALDFGEAFF. For the CDR3, the DNA is TGTGCCTGGAGGGCCCTGGACTTTGGTGAAGCTTTCTTT.

J is TRBJ2-1 and V is TRBV24-1; 7 nucleotides agree with TRBD2. This CDR3 is 16 amino acids long. Germline assignment: CDR1 KGHDR and CDR2 SFDVKD. The ends lost 0 bases at V and 0 bases at J; junction bases unmatched: 1. CDR3 sequence: CATSDLRGSSYNEQFF. The CDR3 DNA sequence: TGTGCCACCAGTGATTTGCGCGGGAGCTCCTACAATGAGCAGTTCTTC.

This clonotype was seen more than once but under ten times. The chain is built from TRBV7-2 and TRBJ1-5, with D possibly being TRBD1 (6 bases). The CDR3 covers 14 residues. V was trimmed by 4 bases and J by 0 bases, leaving 7 bases between them. Germline V gene lookup returns CDR1 SGHTA and CDR2 FQGNSA. The chain's CDR3 is CASSWTASNQPQHF. In DNA, the CDR3 is TGTGCCAGCAGCTGGACAGCTAGCAATCAGCCCCAGCATTTT.

This clonotype has more than one count but fewer than ten. The V gene is TRBV29-1, the J gene TRBJ2-3; D gene unclear. Germline lookup yields CDR1 SQVTM and CDR2 ANQGSEA. V was trimmed by 5 bases and J by 6 bases, leaving 9 bases between them. The CDR3 loop spans 11 amino acids. The CDR3 protein is CSVYLMDTQYF. The CDR3, as DNA: TGCAGCGTTTACCTAATGGATACGCAGTATTTT.

The V gene is TRBV9, the J gene TRBJ2-3; D could derive from TRBD1 or TRBD2 (6 bases each). CDR1 and CDR2 from the germline V gene are SGDLS and YYNGEE. The CDR3 covers 16 residues. The V end was cut by 1 base, the J end by 0 bases, with 12 bases between. The CDR3 region is CASSVMRGASTDTQYF. The CDR3 nucleotides are TGTGCCAGCAGCGTAATGAGGGGGGCCAGCACAGATACGCAGTATTTT.

This chain links TRBV18 with TRBJ2-1; TRBD1 agrees at 11 bases. This CDR3 has 18 residues. Trimming at V came to 4 bases and at J to 2 bases, leaving 10 bases not matched to a gene. Looked up from germline, CDR1 is KGHSH and CDR2 is LQKENI. The CDR3 here is CASSHSDRGLVPYNEQFF. CDR3 coding DNA: TGTGCCAGCTCACATTCGGACAGGGGGCTCGTCCCCTACAATGAGCAGTTCTTC. Using reference TRBV18 and TRBJ2-1 for the parts outside the CDR3, the full variable domain is NAGVMQNPRHLVRRRGQEARLRCSPMKGHSHVYWYRQLPEEGLKFMVYLQKENIIDESGMPKERFSAEFPKEGPSILRIQQVVRGDSAAYFCASSHSDRGLVPYNEQFFGPGTRLTVL.